This section outlines one TCR beta chain sequence together with its context. These data originate in a study of blood T cell repertoires in COVID-19. Across the study: The United States, Italy and Spain provided the acute and convalescent COVID-19 samples. Sources were T cells, B-cell-depleted T cells, or PBMCs; the material itself was cDNA or gDNA.

V was trimmed by 2 bases and J by 1 base, leaving 5 bases between them. This CDR3 has 13 residues. CDR1 is MNHEY and CDR2 is SVGAGI in the germline V gene. Those enrolled in Seattle joined during active infection and were followed longitudinally afterward. Methods used by the authors: Reference gene primer amplification in the assay estimated nucleated cell counts. The method was immunoSEQ multiplex PCR; TCRdb's version includes in-frame clones alone and lacks a portion of them. That table furnishes V, J and clone size, whereas the DNA furnished D and trimming. The profile shows 440,000 or so clones, 75% to 90% of them singletons.

The source of this sequence is a woman in her 40s with COVID-19, enrolled during active disease. The rearrangement uses TRBV6-5 and TRBJ1-2; a weak D match, TRBD1 (5 bases). Specimen: peripheral blood. The CDR3 DNA sequence: TGTGCCAGCAGTTACCAGGGTAACTATGGCTACACCTTC. Translated: CASSYQGNYGYTF.